This T cell receptor beta chain emerged from a study of shared clonotypes between healthy human individuals. Whole-study results and caveats: Relative to clonotypes present in all four donors, those not shared had lower generation probabilities. There were few donors, and this limited the genetic and exposure-history diversity represented.

Remarks on this clone: Its specificity is unknown.

In the sorted-subset replicate PCRs, approximately 200 ng DNA, 25,000 to 30,000 T cell genomes, was used. Some clones are missing from TCRdb's copy, which holds only in-frame ones; the method was immunoSEQ multiplex PCR. The profile shows some 550,000 clones, around 97% of them singletons. The V gene lost 6 bases and the J gene lost 6 bases, with 15 bases spanning the gap. The CDR3 totals 14 residues. Germline CDR1 reads MNHEY; CDR2 reads SMNVEV (reference sequence). The chain is built from TRBV27 and TRBJ2-4, with D tentatively TRBD1 (6 bases). The source material was naive CD4+ T cells sorted from blood. Subset of the sample: CD45RA+ positively selected. The sequence was collected from a woman in her thirties in good health. Here the CDR3 reads CASRRTGNANIQYF. The CDR3, as DNA: TGTGCCAGCAGACGCACAGGGAATGCAAACATTCAGTACTTC.